The following is a T cell receptor beta chain sequence with its context. The CDR3 is made up of 15 amino acids. Germline trimming cut 2 bases from V and 2 bases from J; bases unmatched to any gene: 5. Germline CDR1 is SGHAT and CDR2 is FQNNGV. Time point described: before trial treatment. The donors, trial participants, received nivolumab, ipilimumab, aspirin, low-dose cyclophosphamide and low-dose radiotherapy. The sample is drawn from a study of low-dose radiotherapy and immunotherapy resistance in tumors. Turning to the study itself: The fractionation for Cohort 1 was 0.5 Gy per fraction every 2 weeks, totaling 6.5 Gy. Treatment of Cohort 2 consisted of 1 Gy per fraction every two weeks, amounting to 13 Gy over 26 weeks.

First-strand cDNA relied on TRAV- and TRBV-specific primers spanning alpha and beta chains. Both a constant-region primer and a V-primer adapter served to amplify TCRs across 15 to 20 PCR cycles. From the reads, TCRdb called clonotypes with MiXCR, one entry per CDR3 protein. This sample has tens of thousands of distinct CDR3 sequences, with 31% found just once. Source: PBMCs, taken before treatment. The genes are TRBV11-2 and TRBJ2-7; 8 bases map to TRBD1. The source is a female donor with ovarian cancer. The CDR3 bases are TGTGCCAGCAGCTTATCAACAGGGGGACCCTACGAGCAGTACTTC. Translating it yields CASSLSTGGPYEQYF.